This TCR beta chain was found in a study of glioma-infiltrating T cells. Looking at the study overall: Dexamethasone exposure before glioma surgery was limited to six or fewer days. Study-level findings and limits: A blood CDR3 motif signature was depleted in highly divergent patients. Above-expected tissue-blood divergence occurred in all gliomas, most in low-grade ones.

As for this clonotype: As yet, its antigen is unknown.

TCR alpha and beta CDR3 regions were amplified from RNA using iRepertoire nested multiplex PCR. Tissue mRNA or PBMC total RNA, about 95-450 ng, went into one-step reverse transcription and amplification. One entry per CDR3 protein, called by TCRdb with MiXCR from the multiplex PCR reads. The sample holds 400,000 or so distinct CDR3 sequences, 41% seen once. With 11 bases clipped from V and 4 bases from J, the junction kept 8 bases outside the gene matches. Germline V gene data show CDR1 as SNHLY and CDR2 as FYNNEI. CDR3 length: 12 amino acids. The receptor comes from a human donor with low-grade glioma or glioblastoma, undergoing nonglioma brain surgery, or in good health (not recorded which). Input material: glioma tissue, nonneoplastic brain tissue, or PBMCs (not recorded which). This chain uses TRBV2 with TRBJ2-7, with TRBD2 matching over 7 bases. This CDR3 reads CAAAGEYYEQYF. CDR3 coding DNA: TGTGCCGCGGCGGGAGAGTATTACGAGCAGTACTTC. Supplemented by reference TRBV2 and TRBJ2-7, the full variable domain reads EPEVTQTPSHQVTQMGQEVILRCVPISNHLYFYWYRQILGQKVEFLVSFYNNEISEKSEIFDDQFSVERPDGSNFTLKIRSTKLEDSAMYFCAAAGEYYEQYFGPGTRLTVT.